The TCR beta chain described here comes from a study of radiotherapy plus CTLA-4 blockade in lung cancer. Study background: Among patients, less than 20% showed objective responses, and roughly 30% had disease control.

As to this clone: No antigen is known for it.

CDR1 and CDR2 (germline): MNHEY, SVGAGI. CDR3 size: 14 residues. Trimming at V came to 4 bases and at J to 4 bases, leaving 6 bases not matched to a gene. Broader study findings: Strongest reported response predictors: early blood clone changes and post-radiation interferon-beta. There was expansion of tumor-derived TCR clones in blood after radiotherapy plus ipilimumab.

Method: immunoSEQ multiplex PCR; TCRdb's copy keeps in-frame clones and lacks some. The table records about 29,000 clones, roughly 77% of them present only once. Chemo-refractory metastatic non-small-cell lung cancer patients were treated with focal radiation plus CTLA-4 blockade with ipilimumab. This clonotype was sampled from a human donor with non-small cell lung cancer that progressed on radiotherapy plus ipilimumab. The specimen comprised peripheral blood, sampled from a patient treated with radiotherapy plus ipilimumab. This sequence joins TRBV6-5 and TRBJ2-7; TRBD1 aligns across 8 bases. The CDR3, as DNA: TGTGCCAGCAGTTTCGGACAGGGTCCTTACGAGCAGTACTTC. Its translation is CASSFGQGPYEQYF.